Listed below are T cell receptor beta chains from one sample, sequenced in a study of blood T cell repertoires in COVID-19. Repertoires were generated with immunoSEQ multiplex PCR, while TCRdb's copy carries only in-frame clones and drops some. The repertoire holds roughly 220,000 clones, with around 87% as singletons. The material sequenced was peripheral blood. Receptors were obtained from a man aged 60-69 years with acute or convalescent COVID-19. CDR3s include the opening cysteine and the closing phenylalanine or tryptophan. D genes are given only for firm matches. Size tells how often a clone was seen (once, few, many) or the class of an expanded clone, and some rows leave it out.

CDR3aa: CASSLKAPGQGGSNGYTF; CDR3nt: TGTGCCAGCTCACTAAAAGCACCTGGACAGGGGGGTTCCAATGGCTACACCTTC; len: 18; v_gene: TRBV18; j_gene: TRBJ1-2; d_gene: TRBD1; abundance: -
CDR3aa: CASSKGLGRRNQETQYF; CDR3nt: TGTGCCAGCAGTAAGGGGCTAGGAAGACGGAACCAAGAGACCCAGTACTTC; len: 17; v_gene: TRBV28; j_gene: TRBJ2-5; d_gene: -; abundance: -
CDR3aa: CASSIFGGSTDTQYF; CDR3nt: TGTGCCAGTAGTATCTTCGGGGGTAGCACAGATACGCAGTATTTT; len: 15; v_gene: TRBV19; j_gene: TRBJ2-3; d_gene: -; abundance: -
CDR3aa: CASSPDQGSPEKLFF; CDR3nt: TGTGCCAGCAGCCCGGACCAGGGGAGTCCGGAAAAACTGTTTTTT; len: 15; v_gene: TRBV5-5; j_gene: TRBJ1-4; d_gene: -; abundance: -
CDR3aa: CSSGTGGRDTGELFF; CDR3nt: TGCAGCTCTGGGACAGGGGGTCGGGACACCGGGGAGCTGTTTTTT; len: 15; v_gene: TRBV29-1; j_gene: TRBJ2-2; d_gene: TRBD1; abundance: -
CDR3aa: CASSQGTGQLNTGELFF; CDR3nt: TGCGCCAGCAGCCAGGGGACAGGGCAATTGAACACCGGGGAGCTGTTTTTT; len: 17; v_gene: TRBV5-1; j_gene: TRBJ2-2; d_gene: TRBD1; abundance: -
CDR3aa: CASSGDSGTYLREQYF; CDR3nt: TGTGCCAGCAGTGGGGACTCCGGGACTTATCTACGGGAGCAGTACTTC; len: 16; v_gene: TRBV7-8; j_gene: TRBJ2-7; d_gene: -; abundance: -
CDR3aa: CASSLTPGRLAGELFF; CDR3nt: TGTGCCAGCAGTTTAACCCCCGGGAGGTTGGCCGGGGAGCTGTTTTTT; len: 16; v_gene: TRBV27; j_gene: TRBJ2-2; d_gene: TRBD2; abundance: many
CDR3aa: CASSEAPRLYEQYF; CDR3nt: TGTGCCAGCAGTGAAGCGCCGCGTCTCTACGAGCAGTACTTC; len: 14; v_gene: TRBV2; j_gene: TRBJ2-7; d_gene: -; abundance: -
CDR3aa: CASSHAGGLAEQFF; CDR3nt: TGCGCCAGCAGCCACGCCGGGGGACTAGCCGAGCAGTTCTTC; len: 14; v_gene: TRBV4-1; j_gene: TRBJ2-1; d_gene: TRBD2; abundance: -
CDR3aa: CASSLGVAYEQYF; CDR3nt: TGTGCCAGCAGCTTAGGTGTAGCGTACGAGCAGTACTTC; len: 13; v_gene: TRBV11-2; j_gene: TRBJ2-7; d_gene: -; abundance: few
CDR3aa: CASSTTGSHGYTF; CDR3nt: TGTGCCAGCAGTACGACAGGGTCCCATGGCTACACCTTC; len: 13; v_gene: TRBV6-5; j_gene: TRBJ1-2; d_gene: TRBD1; abundance: few
CDR3aa: CASRDPGQGIYNEQFF; CDR3nt: TGTGCCAGCAGAGATCCGGGACAGGGGATATACAATGAGCAGTTCTTC; len: 16; v_gene: TRBV6-6; j_gene: TRBJ2-1; d_gene: TRBD1; abundance: -